Presented here are 16 T cell receptor beta chains from one specimen sequenced in a study of response to subunit inactivated influenza vaccine (dated by TCRdb to between 2018 and 2020). The library relied on RT-PCR. Sequenced using an Illumina HiSeq 2500. The public reads were quality trimmed at Q25 with fastp and then assembled into clones with MiXCR by TCRdb, keeping productive beta chains. Rows are combined by CDR3 protein, so each entry shows the most common genes and DNA. Present in this sample are more than 450,000 distinct CDR3 sequences, about 11% of which were seen just once. Clones ranked in the top ten supply more than 9.5% of the sample. These records were also assigned to another study, of T cells expressing NK-cell markers. As that second study puts it: TCR beta cDNA libraries were made by 5'RACE template switching that added a universal primer site and unique molecular identifiers.

Sequences were derived from PBMCs from blood, sampled on the day of vaccination. Receptor source: a man aged 50 or older who received an inactivated influenza vaccine. Donor details come from another sample of the same person, matched by shared clones.

This clonotype was counted many times. V gene TRBV29-1 combines with J gene TRBJ2-7; D is uncertain. CDR1 is SQVTM, CDR2 ANQGSEA, per germline. V lost 7 bases to trimming and J lost 4 bases, with 11 bases between them. This CDR3 has 11 amino acids. The CDR3 region is CSASTEYEQYF. CDR3 sequence (DNA): TGCAGCGCGAGCACGGAATACGAGCAGTACTTC.

This clonotype was detected only a few times. This chain links TRBV6-2 or TRBV6-3 with TRBJ1-4; 8 bases match TRBD1. This CDR3 region has 15 residues. The trim removed 5 bases at V and 10 bases at J, leaving 12 bases unmatched. From germline, CDR1 is MNHEY and CDR2 SVGEGT. The CDR3 protein is CASSGRTGTHRKLFF. The CDR3 DNA reads TGTGCCAGCAGTGGACGGACAGGGACCCATCGAAAACTGTTTTTT.

There are many counts of this clonotype. The rearrangement uses TRBV12-3 or TRBV12-4 and TRBJ1-4; 7 nucleotides agree with TRBD1. J gave up 2 bases and V 4 bases, and 4 bases lay outside the gene matches. This CDR3 is built from 15 residues. The CDR3 loop reads CASSSQGVTNEKLFF. DNA for the CDR3: TGTGCCAGCAGTTCGCAGGGGGTGACTAATGAAAAACTGTTTTTT.

The rearrangement uses TRBV18 and TRBJ1-4; D unresolved. The length of the CDR3 is 14 residues. From germline, CDR1 is KGHSH and CDR2 LQKENI. Trimming removed 3 bases at V and 2 bases at J, with 7 bases between. CDR3 region: CASSPRHTNEKLFF. DNA of the CDR3: TGTGCCAGCTCACCCCGTCATACTAATGAAAAACTGTTTTTT.

The chain uses TRBV20-1 and TRBJ2-5; 15 bases align to TRBD2. Germline loops: CDR1 DFQATT, CDR2 SNEGSKA (reference sequence). Trimming at V came to 1 base and at J to 5 bases, leaving 8 bases not matched to a gene. The CDR3 consists of 17 residues. The DNA for the CDR3 is TGCAGTGCTAGAGTTGCCGGCGGGACTAGCGGGAGGGAGACCCAGTACTTC. Its translation is CSARVAGGTSGRETQYF.

This chain uses TRBV12-3 or TRBV12-4 with TRBJ1-4; 7 bases fit TRBD1. The length of the CDR3 is 16 residues. J was trimmed by 0 bases and V by 3 bases; bases with no gene match: 4. As DNA, the CDR3 is TGTGCCAGCAGTTTTTTAGGGACAGCAACTAATGAAAAACTGTTTTTT. Protein: CASSFLGTATNEKLFF.

This clonotype was counted only a few times. This chain joins TRBV10-2 and TRBJ2-2, with D possibly TRBD1 on 6 matching bases. Germline CDR1 reads WSHSY; CDR2 reads SAAADI. Deletions cut 2 bases from V and 1 base from J, with 17 bases between. This CDR3 contains 18 residues. The CDR3 coding sequence is TGCGCCAGCAGTGAGACAGGGATATACGGAGGGAACACCGGGGAGCTGTTTTTT. Protein: CASSETGIYGGNTGELFF.

The genes are TRBV20-1 and TRBJ2-2, with D perhaps matching TRBD2 (5 bases). The germline CDR1 and CDR2 sequences are DFQATT and SNEGSKA (reference sequence). The CDR3 contains 15 residues. Between the trimmed V and J ends, which lost 8 bases and 2 bases, there was a span of 18 bases. CDR3 protein: CSPRSGELNTGELFF. The CDR3 region has the DNA TGCAGTCCCAGGTCCGGGGAATTAAACACCGGGGAGCTGTTTTTT.

This clonotype was counted at least ten times. The gene calls are TRBV4-2 and TRBJ1-2; perhaps TRBD1 as D (6 bases). Germline V CDR1 and CDR2: LGHNA, YNFKEQ. This CDR3 is built from 19 residues. Trimming left V 0 bases short and J 4 bases short, with 24 bases between. The CDR3 here is CASSQDPVGGTGLRYGYTF. CDR3 bases: TGTGCCAGCAGCCAAGATCCAGTCGGGGGCACAGGGCTGCGCTATGGCTACACCTTC.

CDR3 in amino acids: CASSSKFGGARRKETQYF. CDR3 nucleotides: TGTGCCAGCAGTTCGAAGTTCGGAGGAGCTAGAAGGAAAGAGACCCAGTACTTC. The chain recombines TRBV27 with TRBJ2-5, with TRBD2 as a possible D gene (5 bases). Per the germline V gene, CDR1 is MNHEY and CDR2 is SMNVEV (reference sequence). V lost 4 bases, J lost 3 bases, and 24 bases lay in between. The CDR3 covers 18 residues.

V gene TRBV20-1 combines with J gene TRBJ1-2; D call uncertain. Germline V lookup: CDR1 DFQATT, CDR2 SNEGSKA (reference sequence). The CDR3 contains 11 residues. Trimming removed 2 bases from V and 8 bases from J, with 9 bases in between. CDR3 loop: CSARLPGGYTF. DNA of the CDR3: TGCAGTGCTAGACTACCCGGGGGCTACACCTTC.

This clonotype appeared a few times. The V call is TRBV5-1, the J call TRBJ2-1, with 11 positions matching TRBD1. The V gene's germline CDR1 is SGHRS and CDR2 YFSETQ. The CDR3 runs 16 residues. Trimming at V came to 1 base and at J to 3 bases, leaving 3 bases not matched to a gene. The DNA for the CDR3 is TGCGCCAGCAGCTTGTTGGGGACAGGGGGCTACAATGAGCAGTTCTTC. Protein: CASSLLGTGGYNEQFF.

The chain is built from TRBV9 and TRBJ2-7, with TRBD1 matching over 8 bases. Germline loops: CDR1 SGDLS, CDR2 YYNGEE. CDR3 length equals 14 residues. Trimming at V came to 3 bases and at J to 4 bases, leaving 6 bases not matched to a gene. The CDR3 sequence is CASSAWTGLYEQYF. DNA for the CDR3: TGTGCCAGCAGCGCGTGGACAGGGTTGTACGAGCAGTACTTC.

This clonotype showed up many times. The chain joins TRBV12-3 or TRBV12-4 to TRBJ1-1, with TRBD1 as a possible D gene (6 bases). The ends were cut back, 5 bases at V and 0 bases at J, with 10 bases in the middle. This CDR3 is built from 14 residues. The CDR3 region is CASSTTGMNTEAFF. The DNA of the CDR3 is TGTGCCAGCAGTACTACAGGGATGAACACTGAAGCTTTCTTT.

This clonotype was recorded many times. The V call is TRBV29-1, the J call TRBJ2-3; D might be TRBD1 or TRBD2, each matching 5 bases. CDR3 length: 13 residues. CDR1 and CDR2 (germline): SQVTM, ANQGSEA. Trimming removed 7 bases at V and 3 bases at J, with 14 bases between. The CDR3 nucleotides are TGCAGCGCCCGGGACCAAAGGACAGATACGCAGTATTTT. Translated: CSARDQRTDTQYF.

There are many counts of this clonotype. The chain recombines TRBV5-1 with TRBJ2-7, with D uncertain. CDR3 size: 12 residues. V shed 0 bases and J shed 6 bases, with 7 bases lying between them. Germline V lookup: CDR1 SGHRS, CDR2 YFSETQ. The chain's CDR3 is CASSLEEGEQYF. CDR3 nucleotides: TGCGCCAGCAGCTTGGAAGAAGGCGAGCAGTACTTC.